This T cell receptor (beta chain) was identified during a study of blood T cell repertoires in COVID-19. Study context: PBMCs, B-cell-depleted T cells, or T cells provided the cDNA or gDNA that made up the material.

Using immunoSEQ multiplex PCR, the repertoire was profiled, and TCRdb retains in-frame clones only, with some absent. Counted here are about 110,000 clones, about 83% occurring once; the ten biggest clones make up approximately 4.1%. The V gene end was trimmed by 5 bases and the J gene end by 4 bases; junction bases not matched to a gene: 8. Germline assignment: CDR1 SEHNR and CDR2 FQNEAQ (reference sequence). CDR3 size: 15 residues. The chain is built from TRBV7-9 and TRBJ1-2; TRBD1 matches at 9 bases. The TCR sequence derives from a woman in her 70s with acute or convalescent COVID-19. Sequences were obtained from peripheral blood. This chain's CDR3 is CASSKATGGAYGYTF. Here the CDR3 DNA reads TGTGCCAGCAGCAAAGCCACAGGGGGCGCCTATGGCTACACCTTC.